This is a list of T cell receptor beta chains from one sample in a study of blood T cell repertoires in COVID-19. Profiling relied on immunoSEQ multiplex PCR, and the TCRdb table lists in-frame clones only, not all of them. This sample has 96,000 or so clones, with 90% to 95% found just once. Sequenced input: peripheral blood. These TCRs come from a man aged 60-69 years with acute or convalescent COVID-19. CDR3s include the opening cysteine and the closing phenylalanine or tryptophan. Each record gives: D gene, clone size, V gene, J gene, CDR3 DNA, CDR3 protein. The D gene is left open where the match is weak. Expanded clones are given a class, and other clones once, few, many or no size at all.

d_call: TRBD1; clone_size: .; v_call: TRBV24-1; j_call: TRBJ2-1; cdr3_nt: TGTGCCACCAGTGGGACCGGGACAGGGCCCAATGAGCAGTTCTTC; cdr3_aa: CATSGTGTGPNEQFF
d_call: TRBD1; clone_size: .; v_call: TRBV7-3; j_call: TRBJ2-2; cdr3_nt: TGTGCCAGCAGCCCCGGGACAGGGCGCCCGAACACCGGGGAGCTGTTTTTT; cdr3_aa: CASSPGTGRPNTGELFF
d_call: TRBD2; clone_size: .; v_call: TRBV7-8; j_call: TRBJ2-7; cdr3_nt: TGTGCCAGCAGCTTCGGACTAGTCTACGAGCAGTACTTC; cdr3_aa: CASSFGLVYEQYF
d_call: TRBD1; clone_size: .; v_call: TRBV6-5; j_call: TRBJ2-4; cdr3_nt: TGTGCCAGCAGAAAGACAGGGGATCGGGACATTCAGTACTTC; cdr3_aa: CASRKTGDRDIQYF
d_call: TRBD1; clone_size: .; v_call: TRBV25-1; j_call: TRBJ1-1; cdr3_nt: TGTGCCAGCAGTGAACTCGGACAGGAGGGGTTAGGGGCTTTCTTT; cdr3_aa: CASSELGQEGLGAFF
d_call: .; clone_size: .; v_call: TRBV7-9; j_call: TRBJ2-1; cdr3_nt: TGTGCCAGCAGCCCAGGGAGACTTCAAATCAGGGGCAATGAGCAGTTCTTC; cdr3_aa: CASSPGRLQIRGNEQFF
d_call: .; clone_size: .; v_call: TRBV24-1; j_call: TRBJ2-6; cdr3_nt: TGTGCCACCACCCGGCAGGTGTTCTCTGGGGCCAACGTCCTGACTTTC; cdr3_aa: CATTRQVFSGANVLTF
d_call: TRBD1; clone_size: .; v_call: TRBV15; j_call: TRBJ2-3; cdr3_nt: TGTGCCACCAGCAGAGATCAGGGGGCGTTATCAGATACGCAGTATTTT; cdr3_aa: CATSRDQGALSDTQYF
d_call: .; clone_size: .; v_call: TRBV6-2/TRBV6-3; j_call: TRBJ2-1; cdr3_nt: TGTGCCAGCAGTTGGGGGGGGCTTGGGAATGAGCAGTTCTTC; cdr3_aa: CASSWGGLGNEQFF
d_call: .; clone_size: few; v_call: TRBV6-1; j_call: TRBJ1-2; cdr3_nt: TGTGCCAGCAGTGAATACTCGGGCGGGGTCGAGTATGGCTACACCTTC; cdr3_aa: CASSEYSGGVEYGYTF
d_call: .; clone_size: .; v_call: TRBV4-3; j_call: TRBJ2-3; cdr3_nt: TGCGCCAGCAGCCAAGAGGGGCAGGGGCGGACAGATACGCAGTATTTT; cdr3_aa: CASSQEGQGRTDTQYF
d_call: TRBD1; clone_size: .; v_call: TRBV24-1; j_call: TRBJ2-3; cdr3_nt: TGTGCCACCAGTGTCCACAGGGGGCAGACAGATACGCAGTATTTT; cdr3_aa: CATSVHRGQTDTQYF
d_call: TRBD2; clone_size: once; v_call: TRBV5-4; j_call: TRBJ2-3; cdr3_nt: TGTGCCAGCAGCCCCTCTAGCGGGGCGGCAGATACGCAGTATTTT; cdr3_aa: CASSPSSGAADTQYF
d_call: TRBD2; clone_size: .; v_call: TRBV10-3; j_call: TRBJ2-3; cdr3_nt: TGTGCCACCAGACAAACTAGCGAACATACGCAGTATTTT; cdr3_aa: CATRQTSEHTQYF
d_call: TRBD2; clone_size: .; v_call: TRBV4-3; j_call: TRBJ2-1; cdr3_nt: TGCGCCAGCAGCCAAACTAGCGGATACTACAATGAGCAGTTCTTC; cdr3_aa: CASSQTSGYYNEQFF
d_call: .; clone_size: few; v_call: TRBV7-2; j_call: TRBJ2-2; cdr3_nt: TGTGCCAGCAGCTTAGTGTCCGGAGGCACCGGGGAGCTGTTTTTT; cdr3_aa: CASSLVSGGTGELFF
d_call: .; clone_size: .; v_call: TRBV7-2; j_call: TRBJ1-3; cdr3_nt: TGTGCCAGCAGCTTACGGGGAGTTGGAAACACCATATATTTT; cdr3_aa: CASSLRGVGNTIYF
d_call: .; clone_size: .; v_call: TRBV28; j_call: TRBJ2-1; cdr3_nt: TGTGCCAGCAGTCCCCCAGGGGCTAGCGGTTTGGATGAGCAGTTCTTC; cdr3_aa: CASSPPGASGLDEQFF